This is a list of T cell receptor beta chains from one sample in a study of T cell changes during pregnancy in multiple sclerosis. This table comes from immunoSEQ multiplex PCR, and its TCRdb copy is limited to in-frame clones, with some not included. This sample has roughly 99,000 clones, with under 95% found just once. This specimen was peripheral blood, taken in the third trimester of pregnancy. The source is a female donor in good health, enrolled as a control in a pregnancy study. CDR3s include the opening cysteine and the closing phenylalanine or tryptophan. The D gene is left open where the match is weak. Some rows mark clone size as missing; the rest say once, few, many or name a class of expanded clone.

abundance	j_gene	d_gene	v_gene	CDR3aa	CDR3nt
NA	TRBJ1-4	TRBD1	TRBV30	CAGNRGEGEKLFF	TGTGCCGGAAACAGGGGAGAGGGTGAAAAACTGTTTTTT
NA	TRBJ1-1	NA	TRBV6-4	CASSVTEGAEAFF	TGTGCCAGCAGTGTCACCGAGGGGGCTGAAGCTTTCTTT
few	TRBJ1-1	NA	TRBV2	CASMTVGTFF	TGTGCCAGCATGACAGTTGGGACTTTCTTT
NA	TRBJ1-1	NA	TRBV27	CASSIQMGTEAFF	TGTGCCAGCAGTATACAGATGGGCACTGAAGCTTTCTTT
NA	TRBJ2-6	NA	TRBV29-1	CSVGSTGSSGANVLTF	TGCAGCGTTGGGTCCACAGGGAGCTCTGGGGCCAACGTCCTGACTTTC
NA	TRBJ2-7	NA	TRBV28	CASSQASYEQYF	TGTGCCAGCAGTCAGGCCTCCTACGAGCAGTACTTC
few	TRBJ1-6	NA	TRBV5-1	CASSLTGYSPLHF	TGCGCCAGCAGCTTAACGGGGTACTCACCCCTCCACTTT
NA	TRBJ2-6	TRBD1	TRBV4-3	CASSLDRAGANVLTF	TGCGCCAGCAGCCTAGACAGGGCTGGGGCCAACGTCCTGACTTTC
NA	TRBJ1-5	NA	TRBV10-3	CAISTTGNNQPQHF	TGTGCCATCAGTACGACGGGAAACAATCAGCCCCAGCATTTT
NA	TRBJ2-2	TRBD1	TRBV10-3	CAIMGQGNTGELFF	TGTGCCATCATGGGACAGGGGAACACCGGGGAGCTGTTTTTT
NA	TRBJ1-1	NA	TRBV7-9	CASRGLAGLGEAFF	TGTGCCAGCAGAGGGTTGGCAGGGTTGGGTGAAGCTTTCTTT
NA	TRBJ2-2	TRBD2	TRBV7-8	CASSYGLAGLNTGELFF	TGTGCCAGCAGCTACGGACTAGCGGGGTTGAACACCGGGGAGCTGTTTTTT
NA	TRBJ1-6	TRBD1	TRBV6-1	CASSVGTGPLMGNSPLHF	TGTGCCAGCAGTGTCGGGACAGGGCCCCTAATGGGGAATTCACCCCTCCACTTT
NA	TRBJ1-5	NA	TRBV5-5	CASSPTGSNQPQHF	TGTGCCAGCAGCCCAACAGGGAGCAATCAGCCCCAGCATTTT
NA	TRBJ1-1	NA	TRBV5-1	CASSLASGVLTEAFF	TGCGCCAGCAGCTTGGCGTCGGGGGTACTCACTGAAGCTTTCTTT
NA	TRBJ2-1	NA	TRBV10-3	CAISESRASEQFF	TGTGCCATCAGTGAGTCGCGGGCGAGTGAGCAGTTCTTC